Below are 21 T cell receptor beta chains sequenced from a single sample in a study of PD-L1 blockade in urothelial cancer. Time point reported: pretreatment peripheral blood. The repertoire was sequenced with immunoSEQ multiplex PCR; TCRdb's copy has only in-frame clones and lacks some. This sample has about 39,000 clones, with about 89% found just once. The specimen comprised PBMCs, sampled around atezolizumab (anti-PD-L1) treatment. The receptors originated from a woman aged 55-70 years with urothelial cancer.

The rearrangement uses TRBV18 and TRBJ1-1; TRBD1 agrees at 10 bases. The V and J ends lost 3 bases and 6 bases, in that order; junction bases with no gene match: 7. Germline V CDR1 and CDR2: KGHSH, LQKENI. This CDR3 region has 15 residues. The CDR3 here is CASSPDRGVRAEAFF. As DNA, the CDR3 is TGTGCCAGCTCACCGGACAGGGGGGTTCGGGCTGAAGCTTTCTTT.

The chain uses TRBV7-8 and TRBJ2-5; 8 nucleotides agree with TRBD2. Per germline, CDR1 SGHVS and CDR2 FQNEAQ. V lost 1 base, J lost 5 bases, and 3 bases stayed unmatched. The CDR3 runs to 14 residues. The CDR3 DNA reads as TGTGCCAGCAGCTTAGGTAGCGGGAAGGAGACCCAGTACTTC. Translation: CASSLGSGKETQYF. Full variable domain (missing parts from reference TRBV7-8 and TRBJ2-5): GAGVSQSPRYKVAKRGQDVALRCDPISGHVSLFWYQQALGQGPEFLTYFQNEAQLDKSGLPSDRFFAERPEGSVSTLKIQRTQQEDSAVYLCASSLGSGKETQYFGPGTRLLVL.

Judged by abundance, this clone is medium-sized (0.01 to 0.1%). This CDR3 is CASSKGDFYEQYF. Written as DNA, the CDR3 is TGTGCCAGCAGCAAAGGGGACTTCTACGAGCAGTACTTC. V is TRBV21-1 and J is TRBJ2-7; TRBD2 was called by the table and not checked on the DNA. TRBV21-1 is described as a pseudogene. The CDR3 is 13 residues long.

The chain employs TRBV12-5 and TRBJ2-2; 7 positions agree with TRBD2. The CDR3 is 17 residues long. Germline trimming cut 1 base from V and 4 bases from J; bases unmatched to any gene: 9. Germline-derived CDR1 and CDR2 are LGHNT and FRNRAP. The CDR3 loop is CASGLAQSSSGTGELFF. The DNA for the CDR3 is TGTGCTAGTGGTTTGGCGCAAAGCTCTAGCGGCACCGGGGAGCTGTTTTTT.

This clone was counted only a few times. The CDR3 reads CASSLDTGVNQPQHF. The CDR3 nucleotides are TGTGCCAGCAGCCTTGACACAGGGGTCAATCAGCCCCAGCATTTT. The chain has TRBV9 and TRBJ1-5, with TRBD1 matching 7 bases. J lost 3 bases, V lost 4 bases, and 7 bases had no gene match. The CDR3 sequence is 15 residues long. The germline V gene encodes CDR1 SGDLS and CDR2 YYNGEE.

CDR3 protein: CASSLIAGVRTGELFF. The CDR3 DNA reads TGTGCCAGCAGCTTGATCGCGGGAGTTCGCACCGGGGAGCTGTTTTTT. V usage is TRBV5-4 and J usage is TRBJ2-2; 7 bases match TRBD2. Per germline, CDR1 SGHNT and CDR2 YYREEE (reference sequence). The CDR3 has 16 amino acids. The V segment lost 1 base and the J segment 4 bases; nucleotides outside the gene matches: 7.

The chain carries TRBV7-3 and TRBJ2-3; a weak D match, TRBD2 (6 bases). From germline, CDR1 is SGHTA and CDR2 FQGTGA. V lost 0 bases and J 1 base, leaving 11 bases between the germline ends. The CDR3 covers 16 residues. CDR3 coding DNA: TGTGCCAGCAGCTTAACAGGAGGGACCGGCACAGATACGCAGTATTTT. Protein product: CASSLTGGTGTDTQYF.

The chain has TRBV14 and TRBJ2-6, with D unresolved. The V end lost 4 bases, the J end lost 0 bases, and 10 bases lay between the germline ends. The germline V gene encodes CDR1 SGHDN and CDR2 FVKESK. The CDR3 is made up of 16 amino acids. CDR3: CASSPTRLSGANVLTF. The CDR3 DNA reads TGTGCCAGCAGCCCAACCAGACTCTCTGGGGCCAACGTCCTGACTTTC.

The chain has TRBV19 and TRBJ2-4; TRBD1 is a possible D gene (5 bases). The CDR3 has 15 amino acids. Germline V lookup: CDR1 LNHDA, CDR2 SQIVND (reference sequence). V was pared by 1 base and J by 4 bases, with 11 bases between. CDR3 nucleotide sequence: TGTGCCAGTAGTATAGGAAGGACATATAAAAACATTCAGTACTTC. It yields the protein CASSIGRTYKNIQYF.

DNA of the CDR3: TGTGCCAGCAGCGCGGGGGGGGTGGGAGAAAAACTGTTTTTT. This codes for CASSAGGVGEKLFF. The chain recombines TRBV28 with TRBJ1-4; maybe TRBD1 (5 bases). The CDR3 length is 14 residues. Germline values: CDR1 MDHEN, CDR2 SYDVKM. V lost 6 bases, J lost 8 bases, and 16 bases lay in between.

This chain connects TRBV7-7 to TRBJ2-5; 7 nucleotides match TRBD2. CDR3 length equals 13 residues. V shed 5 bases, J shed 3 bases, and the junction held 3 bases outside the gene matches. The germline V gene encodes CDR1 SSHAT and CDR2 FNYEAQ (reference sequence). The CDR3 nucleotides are TGTGCCAGCAGCCGCGGACTAGAAGAGACCCAGTACTTC. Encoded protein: CASSRGLEETQYF.

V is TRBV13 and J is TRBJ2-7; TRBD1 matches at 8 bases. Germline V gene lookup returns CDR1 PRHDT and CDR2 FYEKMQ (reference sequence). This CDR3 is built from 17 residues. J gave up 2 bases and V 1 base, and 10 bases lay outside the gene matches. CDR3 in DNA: TGTGCCAGCAGCTTAGCGGTAGTGTCAGGGGGCCCCTACGAGCAGTACTTC. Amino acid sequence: CASSLAVVSGGPYEQYF.

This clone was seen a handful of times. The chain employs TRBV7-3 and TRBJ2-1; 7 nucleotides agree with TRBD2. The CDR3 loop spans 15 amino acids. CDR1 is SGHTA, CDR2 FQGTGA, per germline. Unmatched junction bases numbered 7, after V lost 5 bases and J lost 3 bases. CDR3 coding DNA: TGTGCCAGCAGCCTCGGAGGCGGGAGCTACAATGAGCAGTTCTTC. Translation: CASSLGGGSYNEQFF.

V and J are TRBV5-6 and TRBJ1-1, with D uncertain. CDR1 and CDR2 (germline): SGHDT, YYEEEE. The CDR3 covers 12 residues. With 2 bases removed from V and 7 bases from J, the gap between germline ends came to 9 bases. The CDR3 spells CASSLERYEAFF. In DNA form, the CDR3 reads TGTGCCAGCAGCTTAGAGAGGTATGAAGCTTTCTTT.

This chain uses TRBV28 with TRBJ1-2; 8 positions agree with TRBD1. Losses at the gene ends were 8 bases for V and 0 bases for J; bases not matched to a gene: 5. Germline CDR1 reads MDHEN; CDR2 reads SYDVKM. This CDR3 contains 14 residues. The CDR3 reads CASSRTGPNYGYTF. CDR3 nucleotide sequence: TGTGCCAGCTCCCGGACAGGGCCTAACTATGGCTACACCTTC.

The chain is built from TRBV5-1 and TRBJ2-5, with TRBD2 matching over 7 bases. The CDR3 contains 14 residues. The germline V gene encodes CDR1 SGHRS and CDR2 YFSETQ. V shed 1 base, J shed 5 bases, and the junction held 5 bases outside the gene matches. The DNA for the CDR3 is TGCGCCAGCAGCTTGTTCTCCGGGGGGGAGACCCAGTACTTC. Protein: CASSLFSGGETQYF.

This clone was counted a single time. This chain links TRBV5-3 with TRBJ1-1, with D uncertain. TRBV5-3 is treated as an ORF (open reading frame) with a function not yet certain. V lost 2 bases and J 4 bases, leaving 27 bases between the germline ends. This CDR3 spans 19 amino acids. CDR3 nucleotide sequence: TGTGCCAGAAGCTTAGCACCCCCCAAGCACCGTCCGGGGATCACTGAAGCTTTCTTT. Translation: CARSLAPPKHRPGITEAFF.

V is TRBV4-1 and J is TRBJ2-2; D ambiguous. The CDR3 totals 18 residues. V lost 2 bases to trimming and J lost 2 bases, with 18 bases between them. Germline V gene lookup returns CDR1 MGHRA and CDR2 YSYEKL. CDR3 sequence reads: CASSQSQRQGPNTGELFF. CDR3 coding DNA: TGCGCCAGCAGCCAATCCCAAAGACAAGGCCCCAACACCGGGGAGCTGTTTTTT.

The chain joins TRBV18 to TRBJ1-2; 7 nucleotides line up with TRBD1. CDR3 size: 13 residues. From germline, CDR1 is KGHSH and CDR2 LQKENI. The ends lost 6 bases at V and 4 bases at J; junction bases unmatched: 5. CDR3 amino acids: CASSPDRFYGYTF. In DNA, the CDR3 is TGTGCCAGCTCCCCGGACAGGTTCTATGGCTACACCTTC.

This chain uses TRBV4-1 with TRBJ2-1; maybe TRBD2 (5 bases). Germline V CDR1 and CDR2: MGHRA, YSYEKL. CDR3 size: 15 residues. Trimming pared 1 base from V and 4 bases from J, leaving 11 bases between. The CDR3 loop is CASSQAVSAYNEQFF. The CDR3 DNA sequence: TGCGCCAGCAGCCAAGCTGTTAGCGCTTACAATGAGCAGTTCTTC.

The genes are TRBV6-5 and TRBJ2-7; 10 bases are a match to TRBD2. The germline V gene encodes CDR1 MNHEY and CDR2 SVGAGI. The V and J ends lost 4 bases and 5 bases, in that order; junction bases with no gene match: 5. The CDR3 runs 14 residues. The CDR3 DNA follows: TGTGCCAGCAGTTTTAGCGGGAGGAGTGACGAGCAGTACTTC. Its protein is CASSFSGRSDEQYF.